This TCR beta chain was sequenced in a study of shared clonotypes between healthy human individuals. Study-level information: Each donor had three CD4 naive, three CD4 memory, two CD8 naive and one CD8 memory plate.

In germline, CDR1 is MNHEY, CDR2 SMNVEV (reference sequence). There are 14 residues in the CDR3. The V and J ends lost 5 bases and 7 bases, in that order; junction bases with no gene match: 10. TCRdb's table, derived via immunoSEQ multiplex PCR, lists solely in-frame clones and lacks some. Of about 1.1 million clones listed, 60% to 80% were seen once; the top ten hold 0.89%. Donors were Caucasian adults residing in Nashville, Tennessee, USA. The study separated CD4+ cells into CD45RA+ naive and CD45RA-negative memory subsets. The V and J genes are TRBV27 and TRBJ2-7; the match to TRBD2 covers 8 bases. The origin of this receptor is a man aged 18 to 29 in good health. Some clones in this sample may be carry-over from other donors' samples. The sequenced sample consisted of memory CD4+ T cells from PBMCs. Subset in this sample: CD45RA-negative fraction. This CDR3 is CASSMIAGSGEQYF. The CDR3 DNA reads TGTGCCAGCAGTATGATAGCGGGATCGGGTGAGCAGTACTTC.